This T cell receptor beta chain is drawn from a study of blood T cell repertoires in COVID-19. Trimming pared 4 bases from V and 2 bases from J, leaving 12 bases between. Germline CDR1 is SGHRS and CDR2 is YFSETQ. The CDR3 totals 14 residues. Original processing notes: Amplification of reference gene primers was used by the study to estimate nucleated cell counts. Sequencing was performed with immunoSEQ multiplex PCR; in TCRdb, only in-frame clones are kept and a portion is missing. That table furnishes V, J and clone size, whereas the DNA furnished D and trimming. The repertoire consists of about 210,000 clones, with under 90% occurring once and the leading ten covering about 7.8%.

Input material: peripheral blood. The gene calls are TRBV5-1 and TRBJ1-1, with D perhaps matching TRBD1 (5 bases). The source is an elderly woman with COVID-19, enrolled during active disease. For the CDR3, the DNA is TGCGCCAGCAGCACTGGTGGGACTAACACTGAAGCTTTCTTT. Its translation: CASSTGGTNTEAFF.